A single sample gave rise to the 21 T cell receptor beta chains below, sequenced in a study of breast tumors, draining lymph nodes, adjacent tissues. Via MiXCR, TCRdb re-called the multiplex PCR reads, giving one row per CDR3 protein. The sample consists of under 250,000 distinct CDR3 sequences, roughly 30% of them appearing once. Breast cancer patients provided tissue from their axillary draining lymph nodes. The specimen was axillary lymph node tissue. All receptors come from a female donor with breast cancer. Some clones in this sample may be carry-over from other donors' samples.

The J gene is TRBJ2-7, the V gene TRBV10-2; no clear D. CDR3 length equals 13 residues. Germline V gives CDR1 WSHSY, CDR2 SAAADI. Trimming removed 0 bases from V and 3 bases from J, with 6 bases in between. Here the CDR3 DNA reads TGCGCCAGCAGTGAGTCGGTGATCTACGAGCAGTACTTC. It translates to CASSESVIYEQYF.

The chain is built from TRBV5-6 and TRBJ2-1, with 8 bases identical to TRBD2. CDR3 length: 15 residues. From germline, CDR1 is SGHDT and CDR2 YYEEEE. J lost 7 bases, V lost 4 bases, and 10 bases had no gene match. In DNA form, the CDR3 reads TGTGCCAGCAGCCCGACTAGCGCGAGTTTTAATGAGCAGTTCTTC. This sequence encodes CASSPTSASFNEQFF.

This clonotype showed up many times. This sequence joins TRBV20-1 and TRBJ2-3; D is unclear. Trimming shortened V by 0 bases and J by 3 bases, and 16 bases separated the two germline ends. From germline, CDR1 is DFQATT and CDR2 SNEGSKA (reference sequence). The CDR3 is 16 residues long. DNA of the CDR3: TGCAGTGCTAGAGATCAGCTTTGGGTCAAAACAGATACGCAGTATTTT. It yields the protein CSARDQLWVKTDTQYF.

This clonotype was counted at least ten times. V gene TRBV20-1 combines with J gene TRBJ2-7; a possible D gene is TRBD2 (5 bases). Trimming removed 3 bases from V and 4 bases from J, with 19 bases in between. Germline V gene data show CDR1 as DFQATT and CDR2 as SNEGSKA (reference sequence). This CDR3 contains 15 residues. The CDR3 DNA sequence: TGCAGTGCTAGTACCCAGCGGATACCTCCGTACGAGCAGTACTTC. The encoded protein is CSASTQRIPPYEQYF.

CDR3 in amino acids: CASSIGSGAYNEQFF. For the CDR3, the DNA is TGTGCCAGTAGTATTGGCTCGGGGGCCTACAATGAGCAGTTCTTC. V is TRBV19 and J is TRBJ2-1; maybe TRBD2 (6 bases). The CDR3 covers 15 residues. V was cut by 3 bases and J by 2 bases, with 11 bases left in between. The germline V gene has CDR1 LNHDA and CDR2 SQIVND (reference sequence).

This clonotype was counted ten times or more. This chain links TRBV5-1 with TRBJ1-5; D unresolved. Trimming left V 0 bases short and J 6 bases short, with 10 bases between. Germline lookup yields CDR1 SGHRS and CDR2 YFSETQ. The CDR3 totals 14 residues. CDR3 DNA sequence: TGCGCCAGCAGCTTGGCCGGGGATAGTCAGCCCCAGCATTTT. Translation gives CASSLAGDSQPQHF.

This clonotype was detected ten times or more. The rearrangement joins TRBV28 to TRBJ1-6; TRBD1 agrees at 7 bases. The CDR3 spans 19 residues. Per germline, CDR1 MDHEN and CDR2 SYDVKM. V lost 4 bases to trimming and J lost 0 bases; unmatched junction nucleotides: 12. The CDR3 reads CASSSTAGTVTSYNSPLHF. The CDR3 DNA reads as TGTGCCAGCAGTTCTACAGCCGGGACAGTCACCTCCTATAATTCACCCCTCCACTTT. Supplemented by reference TRBV28 and TRBJ1-6, the full variable domain reads DVKVTQSSRYLVKRTGEKVFLECVQDMDHENMFWYRQDPGLGLRLIYFSYDVKMKEKGDIPEGYSVSREKKERFSLILESASTNQTSMYLCASSSTAGTVTSYNSPLHFGNGTRLTVT.

This clonotype was counted only a few times. The V and J genes are TRBV20-1 and TRBJ2-3; 12 bases map to TRBD2. The CDR3 consists of 18 residues. V was clipped by 5 bases and J by 1 base; unmatched bases: 13. CDR1 is DFQATT, CDR2 SNEGSKA, per germline (reference sequence). CDR3 in DNA: TGCAGTGCTGAACCGACTAGCGGGAGCGCTTGGGGCACAGATACGCAGTATTTT. Translating it yields CSAEPTSGSAWGTDTQYF.

This clonotype has a count of ten or more. This sequence joins TRBV28 and TRBJ2-7; 7 nucleotides match TRBD2. There are 15 residues in the CDR3. Trimming removed 3 bases from V and 6 bases from J; junction bases left unmatched: 11. Germline CDR1 is MDHEN and CDR2 is SYDVKM. The CDR3 DNA follows: TGTGCCAGCAGTTTGAGGGAGGGTCTTCCCCGCGAGCAGTACTTC. This translates into CASSLREGLPREQYF.

This clonotype was found many times. The chain carries TRBV5-1 and TRBJ2-7; no firm D call. V lost 1 base to trimming and J lost 2 bases, with 7 bases between them. Looked up from germline, CDR1 is SGHRS and CDR2 is YFSETQ. CDR3 size: 13 residues. The CDR3 nucleotides are TGCGCCAGCAGCTTGTCCTCAACCTACGAGCAGTACTTC. It specifies CASSLSSTYEQYF.

This clonotype came up many times. The chain couples TRBV19 to TRBJ2-3; D remains unclear. Germline-derived CDR1 and CDR2 are LNHDA and SQIVND (reference sequence). V gave up 11 bases and J gave up 0 bases, with 12 bases separating them. The length of the CDR3 is 13 residues. The CDR3 is CASRLGSTDTQYF. CDR3 nucleotides: TGTGCCTCCAGACTGGGGAGCACAGATACGCAGTATTTT.

This sequence joins TRBV5-4 and TRBJ2-3; possible D gene TRBD2, 6 bases. Germline assignment: CDR1 SGHNT and CDR2 YYREEE (reference sequence). There are 16 residues in the CDR3. V was cut by 6 bases and J by 2 bases, with 19 bases left in between. The CDR3 is CASTLGERGYTDTQYF. CDR3 nucleotides: TGTGCCAGCACCCTTGGGGAACGGGGGTACACAGATACGCAGTATTTT. Looking up the rest from reference TRBV5-4 and TRBJ2-3 gives the full variable domain: ETGVTQSPTHLIKTRGQQVTLRCSSQSGHNTVSWYQQALGQGPQFIFQYYREEENGRGNFPPRFSGLQFPNYSSELNVNALELDDSALYLCASTLGERGYTDTQYFGPGTRLTVL.

V is TRBV6-1 and J is TRBJ2-4; D is possibly TRBD1 or TRBD2 (7 bases each). CDR1 MNHNS and CDR2 SASEGT come from the germline V gene. The CDR3 loop spans 13 amino acids. The germline V and J ends were trimmed by 2 bases and 7 bases, with 9 bases remaining between them. CDR3 nucleotides: TGTGCCAGCAGTGAACAGGGGGGGAACATTCAGTACTTC. It is translated as CASSEQGGNIQYF.

This clonotype was detected ten times or more. At one boundary the junction diverges from the germline segment, which might be a read error. This rearrangement joins TRBV9 to TRBJ2-5; weak D call: TRBD1 (5 bases). This CDR3 comprises 14 residues. The V gene's germline CDR1 is SGDLS and CDR2 YYNGEE. CDR3 region: CASSVAGSLETQSF. In DNA, the CDR3 is TGTGCCAGCAGCGTAGCAGGGTCCCTGGAGACCCAGTCCTTC.

This clonotype was seen ten or more times. The CDR3 spells CATSRVGKGEQFF. Here the CDR3 DNA reads TGTGCCACCAGCAGAGTCGGGAAAGGTGAGCAGTTCTTC. V is TRBV15 and J is TRBJ2-1; D possibly corresponds to TRBD2 (5 bases). The V end lost 1 base, the J end lost 9 bases, and 10 bases lay between the germline ends. The germline CDR1 and CDR2 sequences are LNHNV and YYDKDF (reference sequence). This CDR3 has 13 amino acids.

Here the CDR3 reads CASSHSPGQGYGYTF. The CDR3 region has the DNA TGCGCCAGCAGCCATTCGCCGGGACAGGGGTATGGCTACACCTTC. The chain has TRBV4-3 and TRBJ1-2; 10 bases line up with TRBD1. The CDR3 consists of 15 residues. Germline lookup yields CDR1 LGHNA and CDR2 YSLEER. The junction had 6 bases not matched to a gene; V was cut back by 3 bases and J by 5 bases.

Ten or more counts support this clonotype. J is TRBJ1-3 and V is TRBV6-5, with unresolved D. Germline V gene data show CDR1 as MNHEY and CDR2 as SVGAGI. The ends were cut back, 0 bases at V and 0 bases at J, with 6 bases in the middle. This CDR3 is 15 amino acids long. CDR3 nucleotide sequence: TGTGCCAGCAGTTACTCTGAGGGCTCTGGAAACACCATATATTTT. Translating it yields CASSYSEGSGNTIYF.

The genes are TRBV25-1 and TRBJ2-2, with 9 bases aligning to TRBD1. This CDR3 region has 18 residues. J was trimmed by 1 base and V by 8 bases; bases with no gene match: 14. The germline CDR1 and CDR2 sequences are MGHDK and SYGVNS. For the CDR3, the DNA is TGTGCCAGCTCACGGGACAGGGCCACACAACTGAACACCGGGGAGCTGTTTTTT. It translates to CASSRDRATQLNTGELFF.

CDR3 sequence: CASSLETEAFF. CDR3 in DNA: TGTGCCAGCAGCTTAGAGACTGAAGCTTTCTTT. The V gene is TRBV7-9, the J gene TRBJ1-1; D is uncertain. The CDR3 extends over 11 amino acids. Germline V gene lookup returns CDR1 SEHNR and CDR2 FQNEAQ (reference sequence). The V end was cut by 1 base, the J end by 5 bases, with 2 bases between.

This clonotype was recorded at least ten times. The gene calls are TRBV9 and TRBJ2-1, with 8 positions matching TRBD1. The CDR3 consists of 15 residues. Germline values: CDR1 SGDLS, CDR2 YYNGEE. The junction had 5 bases not matched to a gene; V was cut back by 0 bases and J by 6 bases. CDR3 nucleotides: TGTGCCAGCAGCGTAGACGGACAGGGATTCAATGAGCAGTTCTTC. As protein: CASSVDGQGFNEQFF.

This clonotype appeared many times. The rearrangement joins TRBV25-1 to TRBJ2-7; the D gene is possibly TRBD2 (6 bases). V was pared by 7 bases and J by 5 bases, with 18 bases between. Germline CDR1 reads MGHDK; CDR2 reads SYGVNS. CDR3 size: 14 residues. In DNA form, the CDR3 reads TGTGCCAGCACTAAGGAGGGTATCGAGAACGAGCAGTACTTC. Encoded protein: CASTKEGIENEQYF.